Detailed here is one TCR beta chain. This specimen belongs to a study of T-cell reconstitution after alpha-beta-depleted transplantation in children. Germline V gene data show CDR1 as SQVTM and CDR2 as ANQGSEA. V gave up 5 bases and J gave up 3 bases; unmatched junction bases: 5. This CDR3 region has 15 residues. Researchers prepared the TCRbeta library using unique molecular identifiers, the study reports. TCRdb used MiXCR to reprocess the PCR reads, holding one entry per CDR3 protein. The sample consists of some 390,000 distinct CDR3 sequences, approximately 20% of them appearing once. The V gene is TRBV29-1, the J gene TRBJ2-2; 11 positions match TRBD2. The receptor's source is a human donor who donated a stem cell graft to a child with acute myeloid leukemia. Specimen: PBMCs from the stem cell graft donor, collected from the stem cell graft. In nucleotides, the CDR3 is TGCAGCGTTTTTAGCGGGAGGGCCGACACCGGGGAGCTGTTTTTT. The encoded protein is CSVFSGRADTGELFF.